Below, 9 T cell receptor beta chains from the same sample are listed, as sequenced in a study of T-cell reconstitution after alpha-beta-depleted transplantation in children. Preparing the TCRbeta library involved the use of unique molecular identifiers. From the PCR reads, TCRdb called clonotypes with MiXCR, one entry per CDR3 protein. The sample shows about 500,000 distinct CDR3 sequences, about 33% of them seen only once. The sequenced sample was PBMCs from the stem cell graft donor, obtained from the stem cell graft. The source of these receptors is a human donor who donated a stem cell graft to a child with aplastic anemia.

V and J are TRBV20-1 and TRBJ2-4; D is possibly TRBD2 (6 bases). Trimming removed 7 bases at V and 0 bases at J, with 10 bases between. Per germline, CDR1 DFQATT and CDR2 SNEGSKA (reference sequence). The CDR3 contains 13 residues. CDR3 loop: CSVGEVAKNIQYF. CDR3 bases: TGCAGTGTAGGGGAGGTAGCCAAAAACATTCAGTACTTC.

The DNA of the CDR3 is TGTGCCAGTAGTGCCAGACAGGGGGACCGTTGGGCCCAGCATTTT. The encoded protein is CASSARQGDRWAQHF. V usage is TRBV19 and J usage is TRBJ1-5; TRBD1 agrees at 9 bases. V shed 5 bases, J shed 11 bases, and the junction held 13 bases outside the gene matches. CDR3 length equals 15 residues. Germline-derived CDR1 and CDR2 are LNHDA and SQIVND (reference sequence).

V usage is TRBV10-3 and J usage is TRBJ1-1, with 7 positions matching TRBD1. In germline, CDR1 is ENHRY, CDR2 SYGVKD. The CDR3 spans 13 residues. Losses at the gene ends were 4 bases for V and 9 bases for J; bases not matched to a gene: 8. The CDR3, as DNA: TGTGCCATCAGTGGGGGTCCGGGACAGCAAGCTTTCTTT. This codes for CAISGGPGQQAFF.

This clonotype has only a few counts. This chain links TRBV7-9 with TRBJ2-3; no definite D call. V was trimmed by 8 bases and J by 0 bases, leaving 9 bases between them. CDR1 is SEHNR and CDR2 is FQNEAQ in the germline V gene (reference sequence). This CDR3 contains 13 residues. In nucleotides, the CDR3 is TGTGCCAGCCTTACGTTGAGCACAGATACGCAGTATTTT. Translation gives CASLTLSTDTQYF.

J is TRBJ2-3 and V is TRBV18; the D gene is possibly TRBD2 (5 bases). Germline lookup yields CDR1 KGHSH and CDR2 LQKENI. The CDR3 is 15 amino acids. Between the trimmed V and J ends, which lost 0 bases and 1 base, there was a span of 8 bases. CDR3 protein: CASSPPRAGTDTQYF. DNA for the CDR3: TGTGCCAGCTCACCACCGCGAGCGGGCACAGATACGCAGTATTTT.

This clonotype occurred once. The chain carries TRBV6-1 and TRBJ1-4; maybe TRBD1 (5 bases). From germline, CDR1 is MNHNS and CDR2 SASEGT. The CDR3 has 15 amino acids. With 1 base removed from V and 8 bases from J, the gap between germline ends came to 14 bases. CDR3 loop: CASSEDPGPAEKLFF. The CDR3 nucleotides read TGTGCCAGCAGTGAAGACCCGGGACCCGCGGAAAAACTGTTTTTT.

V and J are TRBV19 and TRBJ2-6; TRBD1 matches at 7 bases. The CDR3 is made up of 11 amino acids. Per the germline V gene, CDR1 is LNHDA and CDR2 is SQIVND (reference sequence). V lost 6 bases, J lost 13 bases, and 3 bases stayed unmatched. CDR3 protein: CASSETGVLTF. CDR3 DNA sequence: TGTGCCAGTAGCGAGACAGGGGTCCTGACTTTC.

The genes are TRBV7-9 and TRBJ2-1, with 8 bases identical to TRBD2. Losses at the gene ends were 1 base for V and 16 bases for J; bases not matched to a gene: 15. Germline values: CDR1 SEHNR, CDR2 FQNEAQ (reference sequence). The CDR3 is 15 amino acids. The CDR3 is CASSLGAGTSHKRFF. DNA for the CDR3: TGTGCCAGCAGCTTAGGGGCCGGGACTAGTCACAAGCGATTCTTC.

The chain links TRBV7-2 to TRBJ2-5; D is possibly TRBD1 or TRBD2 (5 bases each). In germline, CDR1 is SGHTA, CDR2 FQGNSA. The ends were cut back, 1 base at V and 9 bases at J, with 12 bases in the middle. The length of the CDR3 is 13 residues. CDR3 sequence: CASSLEPLGAQYF. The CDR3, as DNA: TGTGCCAGCAGCTTAGAACCGTTGGGGGCCCAGTACTTC.